This T cell receptor beta chain was observed in a study of molecular identifiers for immune sequencing clone quantification. V gave up 5 bases and J gave up 1 base; unmatched junction bases: 2. The CDR3 has 15 residues. Germline CDR1 reads SGDLS; CDR2 reads YYNGEE. Previously described methods and listed TCR primers were employed for the bulk TCR libraries. TCRdb re-called the PCR reads with MiXCR, one entry per CDR3 protein. The sample contains tens of thousands of distinct CDR3 sequences, 20% to 25% of which appear only once. Construction of naive CD8 libraries employed about 17,000 to 1,100,000 sorted cells together with 10%, 30% or 50% RNA. Sorting selected naive CD8 T cells with a CD8+CD4-CCR7+CD45RA+ phenotype. This clonotype has just a few counts.

The chain combines TRBV9 with TRBJ2-3; 12 bases are shared with TRBD2. The TCR was taken from a human donor in good health. Some libraries in this study had Jurkat cell RNA spiked in. The sample consisted of naive CD8+ T cells from blood, with Jurkat cell RNA spiked in. Subset defined: FACS-sorted CD8+CD4-CCR7+CD45RA+ naive T cells. The CDR3 here is CASSSSGGGTDTQYF. In DNA, the CDR3 is TGTGCCAGCAGTTCTAGCGGGGGGGGCACAGATACGCAGTATTTT.